The rows below give T cell receptor beta chains drawn from one sample of a study of blood T cell repertoires in COVID-19. The repertoire was sequenced with immunoSEQ multiplex PCR; TCRdb's copy has only in-frame clones and lacks some. The repertoire has 300,000 or so clones, over 80% of them found once; the top ten carry around 4.2%. Sequenced material: peripheral blood. All receptors come from a woman between 45 and 65 years old with active or convalescent COVID-19. The CDR3 runs from the conserved cysteine through the conserved F or W. Size is stated for part of the rows, as once, few or many counts, or as a class when the clone is expanded.

size: NA
length: 11
V: TRBV24-1
CDR3: CATSAGETQYF

size: NA
length: 14
V: TRBV6-4
CDR3: CASKRDRGDTEAFF

size: NA
length: 15
V: TRBV7-9
CDR3: CASSSHVGQNYGYTF

size: few
length: 13
V: TRBV29-1
CDR3: CSVRDERNYGYTF

size: NA
length: 15
V: TRBV6-5
CDR3: CASSSAGGPGEKLFF

size: NA
length: 13
V: TRBV6-5
CDR3: CASSLQGYGELFF

size: NA
length: 12
V: TRBV6-5
CDR3: CLLAGGPGELFF

size: once
length: 13
V: TRBV29-1
CDR3: CSVQTGVSAEAFF

size: once
length: 16
V: TRBV4-1
CDR3: CASSRGGLSSYNEQFF

size: NA
length: 17
V: TRBV6-1
CDR3: CASSDLGQVVAGYGYTF

size: NA
length: 9
V: TRBV20-1
CDR3: CSARWCGFF

size: NA
length: 14
V: TRBV19
CDR3: CASSYLDGLYGYTF

size: NA
length: 14
V: TRBV7-9
CDR3: CASRVQGNNYGYTF

size: NA
length: 13
V: TRBV5-8
CDR3: CASSAQVGQPQHF

size: NA
length: 15
V: TRBV7-9
CDR3: CASSFDGGYTDTQYF

size: NA
length: 16
V: TRBV4-1
CDR3: CASSQRLARSYNEQFF

size: NA
length: 17
V: TRBV7-2
CDR3: CASSIQGLAGVGETQYF

size: NA
length: 12
V: TRBV6-1
CDR3: CASSDGWGEAFF

size: NA
length: 16
V: TRBV6-5
CDR3: CASSYLRNVGDNEQFF

size: NA
length: 15
V: TRBV27
CDR3: CASSYTRSQGYGYTF

size: NA
length: 15
V: TRBV7-2
CDR3: CASSLLAGGPYEQYF

size: NA
length: 13
V: TRBV2
CDR3: CASSVQMNTEAFF

size: NA
length: 13
V: TRBV29-1
CDR3: CSVAGVLLSEAFF

size: NA
length: 15
V: TRBV28
CDR3: CASSPTGINLYGYTF

size: NA
length: 16
V: TRBV5-4
CDR3: CASRPSLAGLLNEQFF

size: NA
length: 16
V: TRBV28
CDR3: CASSSPTGPSTDTQYF

size: NA
length: 14
V: TRBV24-1
CDR3: CATSDIYSNQPQHF

size: NA
length: 15
V: TRBV28
CDR3: CASTGLAPSTDTQYF

size: NA
length: 16
V: TRBV7-2
CDR3: CASSFGTSGRSYEQYF

size: once
length: 14
V: TRBV7-8
CDR3: CACGQGASGNTIYF

size: NA
length: 16
V: TRBV28
CDR3: CASSMTGTRMNTEAFF

size: NA
length: 13
V: TRBV14
CDR3: CASSREGGAGAFF

size: NA
length: 13
V: TRBV5-1
CDR3: CATHPGQGTGYTF

size: NA
length: 16
V: TRBV19
CDR3: CASSSGTSGRVDTQYF

size: many
length: 17
V: TRBV9
CDR3: CASTLEDGRANTGELFF

size: NA
length: 13
V: TRBV5-6
CDR3: CASRYRGAETQYF

size: NA
length: 11
V: TRBV20-1
CDR3: CSAGLQETQYF

size: NA
length: 16
V: TRBV19
CDR3: CASSIALAANTGELFF

size: NA
length: 16
V: TRBV3-1/TRBV3-2
CDR3: CASSHRPGISTDTQYF

size: NA
length: 15
V: TRBV9
CDR3: CASSPGQASNYGYTF

size: NA
length: 15
V: TRBV19
CDR3: CASSIGGMQAEKLFF

size: NA
length: 13
V: TRBV25-1
CDR3: CASSVTGNNEQFF